This T cell receptor beta chain was recovered during a study of blood T cell repertoires in COVID-19 (dated by TCRdb to 2018 to 2021). A note on the overall study: Samples from collaborators originated in the United States, Italy and Spain and spanned both the acute and convalescent phases of COVID-19. The samples were drawn from the first 160 participants of the ongoing ImmuneRACE study and from some 1,300 subjects provided by 6 global collaborators. HLA class I and class II types, where available, came from metadata supplied by the sample provider rather than from assay-based typing. The material from the prospective study consisted of cDNA or gDNA derived from T cells, B-cell-depleted T cells, or PBMCs. Deeply sampled blood TCRbeta repertoires from subjects exposed to, actively infected with, or recovered from COVID-19 were included in the dataset. Sample metadata almost always included a de-identified subject ID, COVID-19 status, age in years and sex. The repertoires were made available in a free public database intended to serve as a resource for research on the immune response to SARS-CoV-2. Beyond this particular receptor, the publication reports: Clinical and demographic metadata were provided uncurated, with the amount varying by source and participant.

This clone came up many times. This receptor's antigen is unknown. No per-base quality is available; no much larger clone lies one base away. The CDR3 starts with the cysteine, ends with the phenylalanine, and has 14 residues. This entry keeps only the CDR3 DNA: 42 bases, framed from base 1. Between the V and J ends, shortened by 2 bases and 8 bases respectively, the junction contains 15 bases. The germline V gene yields MNHNS for CDR1 and SASEGT for CDR2. Samples from volunteer blood donors who had recovered from COVID-19 were contributed by a second Seattle source. The collaborating institutions used their own protocols to collect whole blood in K2EDTA tubes. For TCRbeta analysis, collaborators shipped samples as frozen whole blood, isolated PBMCs, or DNA extracted from either of those sample types. TCRbeta CDR3 regions were amplified from genomic DNA by means of the immunoSEQ Assay, a bias-controlled multiplex PCR. In the authors' own workflow: The number of nucleated cells in each sample was estimated by amplification of reference gene primers within the assay. To quantify the absolute abundance of each unique TCRbeta CDR3 rearrangement, sequence reads were collapsed and filtered. For each sample, productive Simpson clonality was calculated as the square root of Simpson's diversity index over productive rearrangements. Here the immuneACCESS table is served through TCRdb, limited to in-frame sequences with V and J called. Missing clones are a known gap in these copies; in checked studies unresolved V genes cover under half, and the rest lacks a known reason. The DNA was the basis for D and trimming; V, J and clone size are from that table. The sample contains hundreds of thousands of clones, about 87% of them found a single time. The ten top clones hold about 1.6% of the sample.

The receptor chain draws on TRBV6-1 and TRBJ1-2; a tentative D call is TRBD1 (6 bases match). The source is a woman aged 40 to 49 who had recovered from COVID-19. The sample comprised peripheral blood. The DNA sequence reads TGTGCCAGCAGTGAACAATGGGGGCGCGACGGCTACACCTTC. It specifies CASSEQWGRDGYTF.